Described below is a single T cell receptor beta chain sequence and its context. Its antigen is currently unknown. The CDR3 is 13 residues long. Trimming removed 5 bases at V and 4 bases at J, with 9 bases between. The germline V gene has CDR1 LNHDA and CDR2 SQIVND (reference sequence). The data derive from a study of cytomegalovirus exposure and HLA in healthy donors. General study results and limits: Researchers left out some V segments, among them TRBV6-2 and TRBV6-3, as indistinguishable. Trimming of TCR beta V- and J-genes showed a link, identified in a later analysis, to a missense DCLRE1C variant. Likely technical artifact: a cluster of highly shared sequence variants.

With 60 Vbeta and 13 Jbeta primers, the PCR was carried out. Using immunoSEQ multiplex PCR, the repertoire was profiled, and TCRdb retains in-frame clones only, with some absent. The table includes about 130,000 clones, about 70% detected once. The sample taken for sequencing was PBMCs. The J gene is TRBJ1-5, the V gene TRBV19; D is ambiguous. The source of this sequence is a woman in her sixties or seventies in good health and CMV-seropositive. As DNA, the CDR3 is TGTGCCAGTAGTGACTCGGGGAATCAGCCCCAGCATTTT. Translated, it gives CASSDSGNQPQHF.